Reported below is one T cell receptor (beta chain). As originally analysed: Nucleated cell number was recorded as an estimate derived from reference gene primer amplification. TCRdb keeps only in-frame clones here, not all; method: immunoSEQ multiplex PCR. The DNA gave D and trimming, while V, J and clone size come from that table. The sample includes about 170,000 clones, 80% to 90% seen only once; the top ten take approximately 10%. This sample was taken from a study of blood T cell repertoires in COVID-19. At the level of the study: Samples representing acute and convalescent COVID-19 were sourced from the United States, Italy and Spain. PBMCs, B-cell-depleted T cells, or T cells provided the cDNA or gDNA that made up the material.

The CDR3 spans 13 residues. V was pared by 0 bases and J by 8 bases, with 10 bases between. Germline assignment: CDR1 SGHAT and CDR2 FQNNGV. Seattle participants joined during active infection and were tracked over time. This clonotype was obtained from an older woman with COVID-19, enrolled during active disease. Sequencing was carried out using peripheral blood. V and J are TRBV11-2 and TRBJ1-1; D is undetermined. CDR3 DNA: TGTGCCAGCAGCTTAGATCGGTGGTTAGAAGCTTTCTTT. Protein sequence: CASSLDRWLEAFF.